The 32 T cell receptor beta chains presented below share a single source sample, sequenced in a study of response to subunit inactivated influenza vaccine (dated by TCRdb to between 2017 and 2018). The protocol used for the library was RT-PCR. TCRdb records Illumina HiSeq 2500 as the sequencer. Using fastp trimming at Q25 and MiXCR clonotype assembly, TCRdb reanalyzed the public sequencing data and kept in-frame beta chains. For every CDR3 protein sequence, its rows merge into one entry that carries the most common genes and DNA. The sample has hundreds of thousands of distinct CDR3 sequences on record, 6% to 9% of them singletons. In total, the top ten clones hold roughly 13% of the sample. The material was PBMCs from blood, obtained less than 30 months after vaccination. The source of these receptors is a man in his fifties or sixties who received an inactivated influenza vaccine. Donor details come from another sample of the same person, matched by shared clones.

This chain connects TRBV28 to TRBJ2-1; 9 bases are a match to TRBD2. The CDR3 loop spans 14 amino acids. CDR1 and CDR2 (germline): MDHEN, SYDVKM. The V gene end was trimmed by 8 bases and the J gene end by 4 bases; junction bases not matched to a gene: 6. CDR3 sequence reads: CASGRTSEYNEQFF. For the CDR3, the DNA is TGTGCCAGCGGAAGGACTAGCGAGTACAATGAGCAGTTCTTC.

There are a few counts of this clonotype. J is TRBJ2-6 and V is TRBV6-1; 8 bases agree with TRBD2. The germline V gene has CDR1 MNHNS and CDR2 SASEGT. V lost 7 bases and J lost 2; bases outside the gene matches: 10. CDR3 length: 17 residues. The CDR3 spells CASTDPSGRTGANVLTF. In DNA, the CDR3 is TGTGCCAGCACTGACCCTAGCGGGCGAACTGGGGCCAACGTCCTGACTTTC.

The CDR3 bases are TGTGCCACCAGTGGGCGGTGCGTGTTTTTT. It specifies CATSGRCVFF. This chain uses TRBV24-1 with TRBJ1-4, with D hard to call. The CDR3 runs to 10 residues. Trimming left V 5 bases short and J 15 bases short, with 9 bases between. Germline CDR1 reads KGHDR; CDR2 reads SFDVKD.

This clonotype was seen ten or more times. The chain has TRBV27 and TRBJ2-5; D not certain. V gave up 3 bases and J gave up 4 bases, with 9 bases separating them. The CDR3 runs to 13 residues. The V gene's germline CDR1 is MNHEY and CDR2 SMNVEV (reference sequence). The CDR3 loop reads CASSFSISETQYF. CDR3 nucleotides: TGTGCCAGCAGTTTTTCGATATCAGAGACCCAGTACTTC.

This clonotype has more than one count but fewer than ten. This chain joins TRBV7-9 and TRBJ2-2; 10 bases match TRBD2. Unmatched junction bases numbered 7, after V lost 2 bases and J lost 7 bases. This CDR3 is built from 16 residues. Germline V gene data show CDR1 as SEHNR and CDR2 as FQNEAQ (reference sequence). CDR3 bases: TGTGCCAGCAGCTTAAATCCAGGGACTAGCGACGGGGAGCTGTTTTTT. Residues: CASSLNPGTSDGELFF.

This chain uses TRBV12-3 or TRBV12-4 with TRBJ1-1; D is unclear. V lost 8 bases and J lost 4, with 11 bases in between. This CDR3 contains 12 residues. The CDR3 sequence is CASRAMSTEAFF. Here the CDR3 DNA reads TGTGCCAGCCGGGCAATGAGCACTGAAGCTTTCTTT.

This clonotype was seen more than once but under ten times. The chain recombines TRBV9 with TRBJ1-4; perhaps TRBD1 as D (6 bases). The germline CDR1 and CDR2 sequences are SGDLS and YYNGEE. Trimming took 0 bases from V and 7 from J, leaving 16 bases between them. The CDR3 is made up of 16 amino acids. In nucleotides, the CDR3 is TGTGCCAGCAGCGTAGGCAATCAGGGACACCTTGAAAAACTGTTTTTT. Its protein product is CASSVGNQGHLEKLFF.

This clonotype was recorded only once. Just one base apart from a much larger clone, this may be a read error. As DNA, the CDR3 is TGTTCCAGCAGCCAAGGCACCTCGGGACTAGCGGGAGGGCCATCCGGGGAGCTGTTTTTT. Translation: CSSSQGTSGLAGGPSGELFF. The chain joins TRBV4-2 to TRBJ2-2; 16 bases line up with TRBD2. This CDR3 spans 20 amino acids. Germline CDR1 is LGHNA and CDR2 is YNFKEQ.

The chain has TRBV7-9 and TRBJ1-1, with a possible D match to TRBD1 (6 bases). Trimming removed 2 bases at V and 1 base at J, with 26 bases between. The germline CDR1 and CDR2 sequences are SEHNR and FQNEAQ (reference sequence). This CDR3 is 20 amino acids long. CDR3: CASSLSNWAGALGENTEAFF. CDR3 nucleotides: TGTGCCAGCAGCTTATCTAATTGGGCGGGGGCCCTGGGGGAGAACACTGAAGCTTTCTTT. The complete variable domain, with remaining parts taken from reference TRBV7-9 and TRBJ1-1, reads DTGVSQNPRHKITKRGQNVTFRCDPISEHNRLYWYRQTLGQGPEFLTYFQNEAQLEKSRLLSDRFSAERPKGSFSTLEIQRTEQGDSAMYLCASSLSNWAGALGENTEAFFGQGTRLTVV.

This clonotype was observed a few times. The chain carries TRBV7-2 and TRBJ2-1, with D maybe TRBD1 (6 bases). The CDR3 runs to 11 residues. V lost 8 bases to trimming and J lost 9 bases, with 11 bases between them. Germline CDR1 is SGHTA and CDR2 is FQGNSA. The CDR3 sequence: CASQGHTEQFF. For the CDR3, the DNA is TGTGCCAGCCAGGGGCATACTGAGCAGTTCTTC.

This clonotype was counted a few times. The chain has TRBV29-1 and TRBJ2-3; D gene uncertain. Germline V gives CDR1 SQVTM, CDR2 ANQGSEA. Trimming pared 0 bases from V and 0 bases from J, leaving 13 bases between. The CDR3 sequence is 16 residues long. In DNA form, the CDR3 reads TGCAGCGTTGAAGATCGGGCAGCTTCTAGCACAGATACGCAGTATTTT. Its translation is CSVEDRAASSTDTQYF.

There are many counts of this clonotype. The rearrangement uses TRBV30 and TRBJ2-7; D gene uncertain. Deletions cut 0 bases from V and 7 bases from J, with 10 bases between. The germline CDR1 and CDR2 sequences are GTSNPN and SVGIG (reference sequence). The CDR3 extends over 12 amino acids. The CDR3 region is CAWSVLALEQYF. CDR3 coding DNA: TGTGCCTGGAGTGTACTTGCTCTTGAGCAGTACTTC.

This clonotype has a count of ten or more. The chain recombines TRBV12-3 or TRBV12-4 with TRBJ1-1; possibly TRBD1 for D (6 bases). CDR3 length: 15 amino acids. V was cut by 7 bases and J by 2 bases, with 17 bases left in between. DNA for the CDR3: TGTGCCAGCACCCCGGGGGGGCAATCAAACACTGAAGCTTTCTTT. Translated: CASTPGGQSNTEAFF.

This clonotype was seen repeatedly, ten times or more. The chain uses TRBV11-1 and TRBJ2-7; possibly TRBD1 for D (6 bases). Trimming took 4 bases from V and 1 from J, leaving 26 bases between them. Germline CDR1 is SGHAT and CDR2 is FQDESV (reference sequence). CDR3 length: 19 residues. CDR3 region: CASSSDSGTQIRPSYEQYF. The CDR3 DNA reads TGTGCCAGCAGCTCTGACTCCGGGACACAAATCCGACCATCCTACGAGCAGTACTTC.

This clonotype was seen a few times. At one end, the junction sequence differs from germline, possibly due to a read error. The V gene is TRBV20-1, the J gene TRBJ2-1; 11 nucleotides match TRBD2. The length of the CDR3 is 16 residues. CDR1 and CDR2 (germline): DFQATT, SNEGSKA (reference sequence). CDR3 nucleotide sequence: TGCTGTGCGTCACTAGCGGGAGCGATCTCCTACAATGAGCAGTTCTTC. Its protein is CCASLAGAISYNEQFF.

A word on this clonotype: A much larger clone sits a single nucleotide away, making a read error possible. The chain recombines TRBV20-1 with TRBJ2-1; tentatively, D is TRBD2 (6 bases). Trimming removed 8 bases at V and 2 bases at J, with 16 bases between. Germline V gives CDR1 DFQATT, CDR2 SNEGSKA (reference sequence). This CDR3 has 14 amino acids. CDR3 coding DNA: TGCAGTACTAATGAGGGAGGAACCTACAATGAGCAGTTCTTC. It encodes CSTNEGGTYNEQFF.

The sample holds a few counts of this clonotype. The gene calls are TRBV4-1 and TRBJ1-3, with D hard to call. V lost 5 bases and J 0 bases, leaving 14 bases between the germline ends. Germline V CDR1 and CDR2: MGHRA, YSYEKL. CDR3 size: 16 residues. The CDR3, as DNA: TGCGCCAGCAGCTACACTAGGACGGCCTCTGGAAACACCATATATTTT. The encoded protein is CASSYTRTASGNTIYF.

This clonotype was recorded many times. This chain connects TRBV10-3 to TRBJ2-7; 9 bases match TRBD2. The CDR3 is 14 residues long. In germline, CDR1 is ENHRY, CDR2 SYGVKD. The ends lost 2 bases at V and 2 bases at J; junction bases unmatched: 1. The CDR3 protein is CAISEAGGAYEQYF. In nucleotides, the CDR3 is TGTGCCATCAGTGAGGCGGGAGGGGCCTACGAGCAGTACTTC.

A few counts support this clonotype. The V gene is TRBV20-1, the J gene TRBJ2-3; 15 bases map to TRBD2. Germline trimming cut 5 bases from V and 1 base from J; bases unmatched to any gene: 7. The CDR3 spans 17 residues. The germline gives CDR1 DFQATT, CDR2 SNEGSKA (reference sequence). The CDR3 loop reads CSASRTSGRGGTDTQYF. The CDR3 DNA reads as TGCAGTGCTTCCCGGACTAGCGGGAGGGGGGGCACAGATACGCAGTATTTT.

This clonotype was observed a few times. The chain combines TRBV29-1 with TRBJ2-3; TRBD2 matches at 7 bases. With 7 bases clipped from V and 6 bases from J, the junction kept 10 bases outside the gene matches. Germline CDR1 SQVTM, CDR2 ANQGSEA. The CDR3 extends over 13 amino acids. The CDR3 is CSATSKGLDTQYF. CDR3 bases: TGCAGCGCGACTAGCAAAGGACTGGATACGCAGTATTTT.

The chain uses TRBV7-9 and TRBJ1-6; no definite D call. V gave up 2 bases and J gave up 6 bases, with 14 bases separating them. The CDR3 is made up of 16 amino acids. The germline CDR1 and CDR2 sequences are SEHNR and FQNEAQ (reference sequence). CDR3 protein: CASSLPGAPSNSPLHF. The CDR3 nucleotides are TGTGCCAGCAGCTTACCAGGCGCCCCCTCTAATTCACCCCTCCACTTT. The whole variable domain, remainder taken from reference TRBV7-9 and TRBJ1-6, is DTGVSQNPRHKITKRGQNVTFRCDPISEHNRLYWYRQTLGQGPEFLTYFQNEAQLEKSRLLSDRFSAERPKGSFSTLEIQRTEQGDSAMYLCASSLPGAPSNSPLHFGNGTRLTVT.

This clonotype was seen many times. The rearrangement uses TRBV4-3 and TRBJ2-3; 8 nucleotides align to TRBD2. Germline CDR1 and CDR2: LGHNA and YSLEER. This CDR3 contains 16 residues. After removal of 0 bases from V and 6 bases from J, the junction contained 8 bases not matched to a gene. The CDR3 protein is CASSQEDGGARDTQYF. The DNA for the CDR3 is TGCGCCAGCAGCCAAGAAGACGGGGGGGCGAGGGATACGCAGTATTTT.

This clonotype was counted a few times. The chain joins TRBV15 to TRBJ2-1, with 9 nucleotides matching TRBD2. This CDR3 region has 15 residues. The germline CDR1 and CDR2 sequences are LNHNV and YYDKDF (reference sequence). V shed 3 bases, J shed 9 bases, and the junction held 9 bases outside the gene matches. In DNA form, the CDR3 reads TGTGCCACCAGCAGGAGCGGGGGGCCTTGGAGTGAGCAGTTCTTC. Translated, it gives CATSRSGGPWSEQFF.

This clonotype was counted at least ten times. The chain combines TRBV3-1 with TRBJ2-2; TRBD2 matches at 9 bases. The CDR3 length is 14 residues. Germline V gives CDR1 LGHDT, CDR2 YNNKEL (reference sequence). The V segment lost 4 bases and the J segment 5 bases; nucleotides outside the gene matches: 2. This CDR3 is CASSLAGATGELFF. The CDR3 DNA reads TGTGCCAGCAGCCTAGCGGGAGCAACCGGGGAGCTGTTTTTT.

The chain links TRBV12-3 or TRBV12-4 to TRBJ2-2; D is ambiguous. The CDR3 consists of 14 residues. The V end was cut by 5 bases, the J end by 3 bases, with 10 bases between. CDR3 in DNA: TGTGCCAGCAGTACCCATAGTGACACCGGGGAGCTGTTTTTT. The encoded protein is CASSTHSDTGELFF.

Only a few counts were recorded for this clonotype. This chain uses TRBV27 with TRBJ1-2; D remains ambiguous. The germline V gene has CDR1 MNHEY and CDR2 SMNVEV (reference sequence). The CDR3 has 13 amino acids. The V gene lost 8 bases and the J gene lost 6 bases, with 16 bases spanning the gap. The CDR3 is CASRDGPKDGYTF. The CDR3 DNA reads as TGTGCCAGCCGAGATGGCCCAAAGGATGGCTACACCTTC.

The sample holds many counts of this clonotype. This chain connects TRBV2 to TRBJ1-6; 7 bases fit TRBD1. CDR1 and CDR2 from the germline V gene are SNHLY and FYNNEI. Unmatched junction bases numbered 8, after V lost 6 bases and J lost 6 bases. The length of the CDR3 is 15 residues. CDR3 sequence (DNA): TGTGCCAGCAGGGAGCGGACAGGCCCTAATTCACCCCTCCACTTT. Translated: CASRERTGPNSPLHF.

The V and J genes are TRBV20-1 and TRBJ2-1; possible D gene TRBD2, 5 bases. Germline CDR1 reads DFQATT; CDR2 reads SNEGSKA (reference sequence). The CDR3 loop spans 16 amino acids. V was trimmed by 0 bases and J by 8 bases, leaving 20 bases between them. CDR3 amino acids: CSARDRLNGSPDEQFF. As DNA, the CDR3 is TGCAGTGCTAGAGATCGTTTGAATGGGAGTCCGGATGAGCAGTTCTTC.

This clonotype was observed at least ten times. The V and J genes are TRBV29-1 and TRBJ2-1; TRBD2 agrees at 11 bases. The V segment lost 4 bases and the J segment 6 bases; nucleotides outside the gene matches: 5. The CDR3 is made up of 14 amino acids. CDR1 is SQVTM, CDR2 ANQGSEA, per germline. The CDR3: CSVVSLAGANEQFF. In DNA, the CDR3 is TGCAGCGTTGTTTCACTAGCGGGAGCCAATGAGCAGTTCTTC.

This clonotype showed up just a few times. The chain uses TRBV20-1 and TRBJ2-7, with D possibly matching TRBD2 (5 bases). This CDR3 spans 16 amino acids. CDR1 and CDR2 from the germline V gene are DFQATT and SNEGSKA (reference sequence). V was clipped by 2 bases and J by 0 bases, with 17 bases between them. DNA of the CDR3: TGCAGTGCTAGATCGAGTCAGGCGGACTCCTCCTACGAGCAGTACTTC. As protein: CSARSSQADSSYEQYF.

The chain recombines TRBV5-1 with TRBJ1-1, with D possibly being TRBD1 (5 bases). Trimming shortened V by 5 bases and J by 0 bases, and 11 bases separated the two germline ends. The CDR3 has 14 amino acids. The V gene's germline CDR1 is SGHRS and CDR2 YFSETQ. CDR3 loop: CASSIGTMNTEAFF. As DNA, the CDR3 is TGCGCCAGCAGTATAGGGACCATGAACACTGAAGCTTTCTTT.

This clonotype was recorded a few times. The V and J genes are TRBV20-1 and TRBJ2-2; possibly TRBD1 for D (5 bases). The CDR3 sequence is 15 residues long. CDR1 is DFQATT, CDR2 SNEGSKA, per germline (reference sequence). Trimming stripped 6 bases from V and 6 bases from J, with 20 bases between. CDR3 nucleotide sequence: TGCAGTGCCCAAGATTTCGACAGATTATCCGGGGAGCTGTTTTTT. This encodes CSAQDFDRLSGELFF.